A selection of T cell receptor beta chains follows, all from one sample in a study of response to subunit inactivated influenza vaccine. MiXCR, applied by TCRdb to the RT-PCR reads, yields one record per CDR3 protein. Of 860,000 or so distinct CDR3 sequences in the sample, about 20% are singletons; the top ten hold roughly 10%. The starting material was PBMCs from blood, obtained roughly 5 days after vaccination. These receptor sequences come from a man aged 50 to 59 who received an inactivated influenza vaccine. CDR3s include the opening cysteine and the closing phenylalanine or tryptophan. A D gene is named only where the DNA matches it firmly. Rows give clone size only sometimes, using once, few, many, or a class for an expanded clone.

abundance	v_gene	j_gene	d_gene	CDR3aa	CDR3nt
-	TRBV5-1	TRBJ1-1	TRBD1	CASSIQGVHTEAFF	TGCGCCAGCAGCATACAGGGGGTGCACACTGAAGCTTTCTTT
many	TRBV6-2/TRBV6-3	TRBJ2-5	-	CASSYEVGETQYF	TGTGCCAGCAGTTATGAGGTCGGGGAGACCCAGTACTTC
few	TRBV20-1	TRBJ1-2	-	CIPGNYGYTF	TGCATTCCAGGAAACTATGGCTACACCTTC
few	TRBV18	TRBJ1-1	-	CASTQGPTEAFF	TGTGCCAGCACTCAGGGGCCGACTGAAGCTTTCTTT
many	TRBV10-1	TRBJ2-1	-	CASSATLYTSINEQFF	TGCGCCAGCAGTGCAACTTTATACACTAGCATCAATGAGCAGTTCTTC
few	TRBV7-9	TRBJ2-7	TRBD1	CASSWTTGDTSYEQYF	TGTGCCAGCAGCTGGACGACAGGGGACACTTCCTACGAGCAGTACTTC
few	TRBV6-2/TRBV6-3	TRBJ2-7	-	CASSYSGTKGEQYF	TGTGCCAGCAGTTACTCCGGGACAAAAGGCGAGCAGTACTTC
few	TRBV12-3/TRBV12-4	TRBJ2-3	-	CASSFRRTSTDTQYF	TGTGCCAGCAGTTTTCGTAGAACTAGCACAGATACGCAGTATTTT
-	TRBV4-1	TRBJ2-1	TRBD1	CASRLGQGDNEQFF	TGCGCCAGCAGGCTTGGACAGGGCGACAATGAGCAGTTCTTC
-	TRBV10-3	TRBJ2-1	-	CAISESMVGEQFF	TGTGCCATCAGTGAGTCGATGGTCGGGGAGCAGTTCTTC
-	TRBV27	TRBJ1-2	-	CASSLNTGSGGYTF	TGTGCCAGCAGTTTAAATACAGGGTCTGGTGGCTACACCTTC
-	TRBV12-3/TRBV12-4	TRBJ2-7	TRBD1	CASNRQGGVGEQYF	TGTGCCAGCAACCGACAGGGGGGGGTTGGGGAGCAGTACTTC
few	TRBV20-1	TRBJ2-3	TRBD2	CSAAGTSGSADTQYF	TGCAGTGCAGCCGGGACTAGCGGGAGCGCAGATACGCAGTATTTT
many	TRBV7-2	TRBJ2-3	-	CASRRRVGGETTDTQYF	TGTGCCAGCAGACGTAGGGTCGGAGGGGAGACCACAGATACGCAGTATTTT
-	TRBV7-2	TRBJ2-3	-	CASSGLISTDTQYF	TGTGCCAGCAGTGGACTAATTAGCACAGATACGCAGTATTTT
few	TRBV4-1	TRBJ2-7	-	CASSQGAGIYEQYF	TGCGCCAGCAGCCAAGGCGCGGGAATATACGAGCAGTACTTC
few	TRBV4-1	TRBJ1-1	TRBD1	CASSLPGGTANTEAFF	TGCGCCAGCAGCCTCCCTGGGGGGACAGCGAACACTGAAGCTTTCTTT
-	TRBV7-8	TRBJ2-2	-	CASTPLGHLNTGELFF	TGTGCCAGCACCCCGCTGGGACATCTGAACACCGGGGAGCTGTTTTTT
-	TRBV5-1	TRBJ2-7	TRBD1	CASSVEPGQGLYEQYF	TGCGCCAGCAGCGTGGAACCGGGACAGGGCCTCTACGAGCAGTACTTC
-	TRBV15	TRBJ2-7	-	CATSRDLVESYEQYF	TGTGCCACCAGCAGAGATTTGGTGGAATCCTACGAGCAGTACTTC
few	TRBV12-3/TRBV12-4	TRBJ1-1	-	CASSFVGNTEAFF	TGTGCCAGCAGTTTCGTAGGGAACACTGAAGCTTTCTTT
-	TRBV10-3	TRBJ2-3	-	CAISETWGTTAGTDTQYF	TGTGCCATCAGTGAGACCTGGGGGACGACGGCAGGCACAGATACGCAGTATTTT
-	TRBV24-1	TRBJ2-1	-	CATSDLPTGAYGNEQFF	TGTGCCACCAGTGATTTGCCGACCGGGGCATACGGGAATGAGCAGTTCTTC
-	TRBV12-3/TRBV12-4	TRBJ2-2	-	CASSWGWGGELFF	TGTGCCAGCAGTTGGGGGTGGGGCGGGGAGCTGTTTTTT
few	TRBV7-2	TRBJ1-5	-	CASSLDQGPTPQHF	TGTGCCAGCAGCTTAGACCAGGGCCCTACGCCCCAGCATTTT
-	TRBV27	TRBJ2-7	-	CASSSLPAESSYEQYF	TGTGCCAGCAGTTCACTTCCAGCGGAGAGCTCCTACGAGCAGTACTTC
many	TRBV29-1	TRBJ2-3	-	CSVRPGTDTQYF	TGCAGCGTCCGGCCTGGCACAGATACGCAGTATTTT
-	TRBV28	TRBJ1-5	-	CASSLYTGNQPQHF	TGTGCCAGCAGTCTCTATACAGGGAATCAGCCCCAGCATTTT
few	TRBV6-2/TRBV6-3	TRBJ2-7	-	CASSYAGEQYF	TGTGCCAGCAGTTACGCGGGAGAGCAGTACTTC
few	TRBV6-1	TRBJ1-5	-	CASLGTHIGQPQHF	TGTGCCAGCCTCGGGACTCATATCGGGCAGCCCCAGCATTTT
few	TRBV20-1	TRBJ1-6	TRBD1	CSARTGEYNSPLHF	TGCAGTGCGAGGACAGGGGAGTATAATTCACCCCTCCACTTT
-	TRBV20-1	TRBJ2-1	-	CSARQNTGTRNEQFF	TGCAGTGCTAGACAAAATACCGGGACACGCAATGAGCAGTTCTTC